These T cell receptor beta chains were read from a single sample in a study of T-cell reconstitution after alpha-beta-depleted transplantation in children. TCRdb re-analysed the PCR reads in MiXCR, keeping a single row per CDR3 protein. The repertoire holds just under 250,000 distinct CDR3 sequences, with about 25% as singletons. The sample consisted of PBMCs, taken before TCRalphabeta/CD19-depleted stem cell transplant. The receptors here all came from a girl aged 2 to 9 with Fanconi anemia, due to receive a stem cell transplant. The CDR3 runs from the conserved cysteine through the conserved F or W. A D gene is named only where the DNA matches it firmly. The size entry is marked missing in some rows and otherwise reads once, few, many or a size class.

many NA TRBJ2-7 TRBV20-1 TGCAGTGCTAGTGAGTCAGGGGCCCTCTACGAGCAGTACTTC CSASESGALYEQYF
many TRBD2 TRBJ2-1 TRBV6-4 TGTGCCAGCAGTGACGGGGCGGGAGGGGAGAATGAGCAGTTCTTC CASSDGAGGENEQFF
NA NA TRBJ2-7 TRBV7-9 TGTGCCAGCAGGTGGGGGGAATACGAGCAGTACTTC CASRWGEYEQYF
few TRBD1 TRBJ1-1 TRBV11-2 TGTGCCAGCAGCCCTCCGGGACAGGGCACTGAAGCTTTCTTT CASSPPGQGTEAFF
NA NA TRBJ1-6 TRBV20-1 TGCAGTGCTAGAAGGGATAGGGTTTATAATTCACCCCTCCACTTT CSARRDRVYNSPLHF
few NA TRBJ2-7 TRBV25-1 TGTGCCAGCAGTGAATCGGGACTTTACCCCTACGAGCAGTACTTC CASSESGLYPYEQYF
many NA TRBJ2-1 TRBV27 TGTGCCAGCAGTTTCTCAGAGGTAGGGTACAATGAGCAGTTCTTC CASSFSEVGYNEQFF
NA TRBD2 TRBJ2-7 TRBV25-1 TGTGCCAGCAGTGAAGGGAGCGGGAGGGCGTACGAGCAGTACTTC CASSEGSGRAYEQYF
NA NA TRBJ2-2 TRBV21-1 TGTGCCAGCAGCAATCGCGGGACTAGCGGGGGGGCGAACACCGGGGAGCTGTTTTTT CASSNRGTSGGANTGELFF
NA TRBD1 TRBJ1-1 TRBV5-1 TGCGCCAGCAGCATGGGACAGGGACTAGGAACTGAAGCTTTCTTT CASSMGQGLGTEAFF
many NA TRBJ2-1 TRBV7-2 TGTGCCAGCAGCTTGGGGGGATTCCTATACAATGAGCAGTTCTTC CASSLGGFLYNEQFF
NA TRBD1 TRBJ2-7 TRBV15 TGTGCCACCAGCAGAGGCCTATACCGGGGACAGACCTACGAGCAGTACTTC CATSRGLYRGQTYEQYF
many NA TRBJ2-7 TRBV9 TGTGCCAGCAGCGTAACCTCGGGCTACGAGCAGTACTTC CASSVTSGYEQYF
few NA TRBJ1-2 TRBV6-1 TGTGCCAGCAGTAAATTCCGGGCTCCTAACTATGGCTACACCTTC CASSKFRAPNYGYTF
few TRBD2 TRBJ2-1 TRBV7-9 TGTGCCAGCAGCTTATTGCTAGCGGGGGACAATGAGCAGTTCTTC CASSLLLAGDNEQFF
NA NA TRBJ1-5 TRBV20-1 TGCAGTGCTAGAGATCGTCGTAGGGGGGAAGGGCAGCATTTT CSARDRRRGEGQHF
many NA TRBJ1-5 TRBV20-1 TGCAGTGCTACGGGCGGGGGGGGACAGCCCCAGCATTTT CSATGGGGQPQHF
few TRBD1 TRBJ2-6 TRBV5-1 TGCGCCAGCAGCAACCGGGACAGACGATCTGGGGCCAACGTCCTGACTTTC CASSNRDRRSGANVLTF
many TRBD1 TRBJ2-3 TRBV10-3 TGTGCCACCACCGGGACAGGGGCGCATCCCACAGATACGCAGTATTTT CATTGTGAHPTDTQYF
many TRBD2 TRBJ2-3 TRBV20-1 TGCAGTGCTAACGGACTAGCGGGAGCCACAGATACGCAGTATTTT CSANGLAGATDTQYF
many TRBD2 TRBJ2-3 TRBV29-1 TGCAGCGTCGCAGGGACTAGCGGTGCTAGCACAGATACGCAGTATTTT CSVAGTSGASTDTQYF
NA NA TRBJ1-2 TRBV20-1 TGCAGTGCTCTCGACAGCACTAACTATGGCTACACCTTC CSALDSTNYGYTF
many NA TRBJ1-5 TRBV12-3/TRBV12-4 TGTGCCAGCAGTTCCCACAGGGGCAATCAGCCCCAGCATTTT CASSSHRGNQPQHF
few NA TRBJ2-7 TRBV20-1 TGCAGTGCTAGAGATCTCTATGGCCGAGCCTACGAGCAGTACTTC CSARDLYGRAYEQYF
many NA TRBJ1-1 TRBV20-1 TGCAGTGCTAGAGTTTACAGGCCAATGAACACTGAAGCTTTCTTT CSARVYRPMNTEAFF
few NA TRBJ2-7 TRBV5-1 TGCGCCAGCAGCCAGGGGCACTACGAGCAGTACTTC CASSQGHYEQYF
NA NA TRBJ2-5 TRBV20-1 TGCAGTGCTATAATGGCAGATCAAGAGACCCAGTACTTC CSAIMADQETQYF
NA NA TRBJ2-7 TRBV5-1 TGCGCCAGCAGCTCGGAGGGTTTCTACGAGCAGTACTTC CASSSEGFYEQYF
few TRBD1 TRBJ1-1 TRBV6-1 TGTGCCAGCAGTCCCCGGACAGGGGTAGCGAACACTGAAGCTTTCTTT CASSPRTGVANTEAFF
many TRBD1 TRBJ2-7 TRBV12-3/TRBV12-4 TGTGCCAGCAGTTCACAGGGGCCGCCGGGGAGCTACGAGCAGTACTTC CASSSQGPPGSYEQYF
NA TRBD2 TRBJ2-7 TRBV5-1 TGCGCCAGCAGCTTGGAGCGGGGGGGCTCCTACGAGCAGTACTTC CASSLERGGSYEQYF
few NA TRBJ1-4 TRBV5-1 TGCGCCAGCAGCAAAGGACGGAATGAAAAACTGTTTTTT CASSKGRNEKLFF
many NA TRBJ2-7 TRBV25-1 TGTGCCAGCAGTGAATTGGGGACACACCCCGAGCAGTACTTC CASSELGTHPEQYF
few NA TRBJ2-2 TRBV27 TGTGCCAGCGCATGGGGCACCGGGGAGCTGTTTTTT CASAWGTGELFF
few TRBD1 TRBJ2-3 TRBV6-5 TGTGCCAGCAGTTACTCACAGGGGGCTGGGACGCAGTATTTT CASSYSQGAGTQYF
many TRBD2 TRBJ2-3 TRBV20-1 TGCAGTGCTAGTTTGAGCGGGGGGGTCTCACCTACAGATACGCAGTATTTT CSASLSGGVSPTDTQYF
few TRBD2 TRBJ2-2 TRBV6-1 TGTGCCAGCACCCCCAAACTAGCGGCCGGGGAGCTGTTTTTT CASTPKLAAGELFF
NA NA TRBJ1-2 TRBV10-3 TGTGCCATCAGTGTCCTTAATGGCTACACCTTC CAISVLNGYTF
many NA TRBJ2-5 TRBV27 TGTGCCAGCGGGGCGGGCTTGGAGACCCAGTACTTC CASGAGLETQYF
NA TRBD1 TRBJ2-1 TRBV2 TGTGCCAGCCTCCGGGACAGGGTCTACAATGAGCAGTTCTTC CASLRDRVYNEQFF
many NA TRBJ2-5 TRBV7-7 TGTGCCAGCAGCTTTCTGGAGACCCAGTACTTC CASSFLETQYF
many NA TRBJ2-3 TRBV28 TGTGCCAGCAGTTTCGGGGGAGGAGAAGATACGCAGTATTTT CASSFGGGEDTQYF
NA NA TRBJ2-3 TRBV20-1 TGCAGTGCCATCCTTCCTACTAGTTGGGCTAGCACAGATACGCAGTATTTT CSAILPTSWASTDTQYF
NA TRBD1 TRBJ2-7 TRBV20-1 TGCAGTGCTAGTGCAGGGGGACACGAGCAGTACTTC CSASAGGHEQYF
many TRBD2 TRBJ2-1 TRBV7-2 TGTGCCAGCAGCTCAGCGGGGGGCTCCTACAATGAGCAGTTCTTC CASSSAGGSYNEQFF
many TRBD1 TRBJ2-1 TRBV28 TGTGCCAGCTGTTCCGGGACAGTCTACAATGAGCAGTTCTTC CASCSGTVYNEQFF
NA NA TRBJ2-3 TRBV20-1 TGCAGTGCTATTCCTTGGACGAGAAGCACAGATACGCAGTATTTT CSAIPWTRSTDTQYF
NA NA TRBJ2-1 TRBV7-2 TGTGCCAGCAGCCCTTACATGGGGCCCCCCTACAATGAGCAGTTCTTC CASSPYMGPPYNEQFF
many TRBD2 TRBJ2-7 TRBV29-1 TGCAGCGTTGAAGTTCTGCTAGCGGGGGGGCCTCGCTACGAGCAGTACTTC CSVEVLLAGGPRYEQYF
few NA TRBJ2-5 TRBV3-1 TGTGCCAGCAGCCACAACAGGGCGTACCAAGAGACCCAGTACTTC CASSHNRAYQETQYF
many NA TRBJ2-5 TRBV20-1 TGCAGTGCTAGAGTCGGGGGGCGGTACCAAGAGACCCAGTACTTC CSARVGGRYQETQYF
NA NA TRBJ2-2 TRBV3-1 TGTGCCAGCAGCCAAGAGGTACTAGAAGATCTGTTTTTT CASSQEVLEDLFF
many TRBD2 TRBJ2-5 TRBV27 TGTGCCAGCAGTATCCTAGCGGGGGAAGAGACCCAGTACTTC CASSILAGEETQYF
NA NA TRBJ1-1 TRBV28 TGTGCCAGCAGTCTAGCGGGGAACGCTGAAGCTTTCTTT CASSLAGNAEAFF
NA TRBD2 TRBJ2-3 TRBV7-2 TGTGCCAGCAGCTTGCGACTAGCGGGAGGAAAGACAGATACGCAGTATTTT CASSLRLAGGKTDTQYF